These T cell receptor beta chains were read from a single sample in a study of blood T cell repertoires in COVID-19. Only in-frame clones appear in the TCRdb table, and some are missing; sequencing was by immunoSEQ multiplex PCR. The data hold approximately 260,000 clones, with 70% to 90% observed a single time. Input material: peripheral blood. The receptors here all came from a woman in her 70s with acute or convalescent COVID-19. The CDR3 runs from the conserved cysteine through the conserved F or W. D genes are given only for firm matches. Clone size appears in some rows only: once, few, many, or a class for an expanded clone.

J: TRBJ1-5; D: .; V: TRBV19; size: .; CDR3: CASQSGYQPQHF; DNA: TGTGCCAGCCAATCGGGGTACCAGCCCCAGCATTTT
J: TRBJ2-7; D: .; V: TRBV5-1; size: once; CDR3: CASSLAGGRTFSYEQYF; DNA: TGCGCCAGCAGCTTGGCCGGGGGGCGGACTTTTTCCTACGAGCAGTACTTC
J: TRBJ1-2; D: .; V: TRBV2; size: few; CDR3: CASSVDRGGYTF; DNA: TGTGCCAGCAGTGTAGATAGGGGTGGCTACACCTTC
J: TRBJ1-6; D: .; V: TRBV21-1; size: .; CDR3: CASSERGLLNSPLHF; DNA: TGTGCCAGCAGTGAAAGGGGGCTACTTAATTCACCCCTCCACTTT
J: TRBJ2-3; D: TRBD2; V: TRBV20-1; size: .; CDR3: CSASTSGGGTDTQYF; DNA: TGCAGTGCTAGTACTAGCGGGGGGGGGACAGATACGCAGTATTTT
J: TRBJ1-1; D: .; V: TRBV2; size: .; CDR3: CASSEPGNTEAFF; DNA: TGTGCCAGCAGTGAGCCGGGAAACACTGAAGCTTTCTTT
J: TRBJ2-1; D: .; V: TRBV7-6; size: once; CDR3: CASSLSYNEQFF; DNA: TGTGCCAGCAGCTTATCATACAATGAGCAGTTCTTC
J: TRBJ1-1; D: .; V: TRBV30; size: .; CDR3: CAWSVRGNTEAFF; DNA: TGTGCCTGGAGTGTAAGGGGAAACACTGAAGCTTTCTTT
J: TRBJ1-2; D: .; V: TRBV24-1; size: .; CDR3: CATSDSRRDYGYTF; DNA: TGTGCCACCAGTGATTCTCGTAGAGACTATGGCTACACCTTC
J: TRBJ2-3; D: TRBD2; V: TRBV27; size: .; CDR3: CASSRGLAGILAGTDTQYF; DNA: TGTGCCAGCAGTAGGGGACTAGCGGGGATACTAGCGGGCACAGATACGCAGTATTTT
J: TRBJ1-6; D: .; V: TRBV5-5; size: few; CDR3: CASSLEGYNSPLHF; DNA: TGTGCCAGCAGCTTGGAGGGGTATAATTCACCCCTCCACTTT
J: TRBJ2-2; D: .; V: TRBV7-9; size: .; CDR3: CASSWGGSTGELFF; DNA: TGTGCCAGCAGCTGGGGCGGATCCACCGGGGAGCTGTTTTTT
J: TRBJ2-5; D: TRBD2; V: TRBV3-1/TRBV3-2; size: .; CDR3: CASSRGGQETQYF; DNA: TGTGCCAGCAGCCGGGGGGGTCAAGAGACCCAGTACTTC
J: TRBJ1-5; D: TRBD1; V: TRBV2; size: .; CDR3: CASSERDSFPPQHF; DNA: TGTGCCAGCAGTGAAAGGGACAGCTTTCCGCCCCAGCATTTT
J: TRBJ2-3; D: TRBD2; V: TRBV5-4; size: .; CDR3: CASRLTSGGAGSTDTQYF; DNA: TGTGCCAGCAGGCTCACTAGCGGGGGAGCCGGTAGCACAGATACGCAGTATTTT
J: TRBJ1-6; D: TRBD1; V: TRBV7-9; size: .; CDR3: CASSLAAQGNSPLHF; DNA: TGTGCCAGCAGCTTAGCGGCACAGGGGAACTCACCCCTCCACTTT
J: TRBJ2-2; D: .; V: TRBV5-1; size: .; CDR3: CASSSFAGRAGELFF; DNA: TGCGCCAGCAGCTCCTTTGCAGGGCGTGCCGGGGAGCTGTTTTTT
J: TRBJ2-7; D: .; V: TRBV11-2; size: .; CDR3: CASSLAREAAYEQYF; DNA: TGTGCCAGCAGCTTAGCGAGGGAGGCCGCCTACGAGCAGTACTTC
J: TRBJ1-5; D: TRBD1; V: TRBV7-6; size: .; CDR3: CASSLGDSQPQHF; DNA: TGTGCCAGCAGCTTAGGGGACAGCCAGCCCCAGCATTTT
J: TRBJ1-1; D: TRBD1; V: TRBV29-1; size: .; CDR3: CSASRDRGTEAFF; DNA: TGCAGCGCATCCCGGGACAGGGGAACTGAAGCTTTCTTT
J: TRBJ1-2; D: .; V: TRBV6-1; size: .; CDR3: CASSEALHGRAGGYTF; DNA: TGTGCCAGCAGTGAAGCGCTTCACGGCAGGGCAGGCGGCTACACCTTC
J: TRBJ2-5; D: .; V: TRBV5-1; size: .; CDR3: CASRQTTEETQYF; DNA: TGCGCCAGCAGACAGACAACTGAGGAGACCCAGTACTTC
J: TRBJ2-5; D: TRBD2; V: TRBV7-7; size: .; CDR3: CASSLGLARGETQYF; DNA: TGTGCCAGCAGCTTAGGACTAGCGAGAGGGGAGACCCAGTACTTC
J: TRBJ1-1; D: .; V: TRBV7-2; size: .; CDR3: CASSSSQQGNRNTEAFF; DNA: TGTGCCAGCAGCTCTTCACAACAGGGAAATAGGAACACTGAAGCTTTCTTT
J: TRBJ2-7; D: .; V: TRBV20-1; size: .; CDR3: CSANRIYEQYF; DNA: TGCAGTGCTAACAGGATCTACGAGCAGTACTTC
J: TRBJ1-5; D: .; V: TRBV6-6; size: .; CDR3: CASEAGNNQPQHF; DNA: TGTGCCAGCGAGGCAGGGAACAATCAGCCCCAGCATTTT
J: TRBJ2-7; D: .; V: TRBV7-3; size: .; CDR3: CASSLDPSSYEQYF; DNA: TGTGCCAGCAGCTTAGATCCTAGCTCCTACGAGCAGTACTTC
J: TRBJ2-3; D: TRBD2; V: TRBV4-1; size: .; CDR3: CASSPGLARTDTQYF; DNA: TGCGCCAGCAGCCCCGGACTAGCGAGGACAGATACGCAGTATTTT
J: TRBJ2-3; D: .; V: TRBV11-2; size: .; CDR3: CASSRLEGGASDTQYF; DNA: TGTGCCAGCAGCCGACTTGAGGGGGGGGCCTCAGATACGCAGTATTTT
J: TRBJ2-5; D: TRBD1; V: TRBV7-3; size: .; CDR3: CASSLGTGRKETQYF; DNA: TGTGCCAGCAGCTTAGGGACAGGGAGAAAAGAGACCCAGTACTTC
J: TRBJ2-5; D: TRBD2; V: TRBV5-4; size: .; CDR3: CASSPRGGAGQETQYF; DNA: TGTGCCAGCAGCCCCCGCGGGGGGGCGGGCCAAGAGACCCAGTACTTC
J: TRBJ1-2; D: .; V: TRBV11-2; size: .; CDR3: CASSSRLANYGYTF; DNA: TGTGCCAGCAGCTCGAGATTGGCTAACTATGGCTACACCTTC
J: TRBJ2-7; D: .; V: TRBV10-3; size: .; CDR3: CAINGGGAAPSSPDEQYF; DNA: TGTGCCATCAATGGTGGGGGGGCGGCCCCAAGTTCCCCCGACGAGCAGTACTTC
J: TRBJ2-1; D: TRBD1; V: TRBV19; size: .; CDR3: CASKAGGSYNEQFF; DNA: TGTGCCAGTAAAGCAGGGGGTTCCTACAATGAGCAGTTCTTC
J: TRBJ1-3; D: .; V: TRBV15; size: once; CDR3: CATSRDLAGESGNTIYF; DNA: TGTGCCACCAGCAGAGATCTGGCAGGCGAATCTGGAAACACCATATATTTT
J: TRBJ1-1; D: .; V: TRBV5-8; size: .; CDR3: CASSWQGTEAFF; DNA: TGTGCCAGCAGCTGGCAGGGGACTGAAGCTTTCTTT
J: TRBJ1-5; D: .; V: TRBV4-1; size: .; CDR3: CASSQDVLLPQHF; DNA: TGCGCCAGCAGCCAAGATGTTCTTCTTCCCCAGCATTTT
J: TRBJ1-3; D: .; V: TRBV25-1; size: .; CDR3: CASSEPRGSGNTIYF; DNA: TGTGCCAGCAGTGAACCCCGAGGCTCTGGAAACACCATATATTTT
J: TRBJ2-3; D: TRBD1; V: TRBV2; size: .; CDR3: CASSAQGTDTQYF; DNA: TGTGCCAGCAGTGCACAGGGGACAGATACGCAGTATTTT
J: TRBJ1-2; D: TRBD1; V: TRBV10-3; size: .; CDR3: CAIRGDSDYGYTF; DNA: TGTGCCATCAGGGGGGACAGCGACTATGGCTACACCTTC
J: TRBJ1-2; D: .; V: TRBV3-1/TRBV3-2; size: .; CDR3: CASSPPGGGSYGYTF; DNA: TGTGCCAGCAGCCCCCCCGGGGGGGGTTCTTATGGCTACACCTTC
J: TRBJ1-6; D: .; V: TRBV3-1/TRBV3-2; size: .; CDR3: CASSQEGGGSPLHF; DNA: TGTGCCAGCAGCCAAGAAGGCGGGGGTTCACCCCTCCACTTT